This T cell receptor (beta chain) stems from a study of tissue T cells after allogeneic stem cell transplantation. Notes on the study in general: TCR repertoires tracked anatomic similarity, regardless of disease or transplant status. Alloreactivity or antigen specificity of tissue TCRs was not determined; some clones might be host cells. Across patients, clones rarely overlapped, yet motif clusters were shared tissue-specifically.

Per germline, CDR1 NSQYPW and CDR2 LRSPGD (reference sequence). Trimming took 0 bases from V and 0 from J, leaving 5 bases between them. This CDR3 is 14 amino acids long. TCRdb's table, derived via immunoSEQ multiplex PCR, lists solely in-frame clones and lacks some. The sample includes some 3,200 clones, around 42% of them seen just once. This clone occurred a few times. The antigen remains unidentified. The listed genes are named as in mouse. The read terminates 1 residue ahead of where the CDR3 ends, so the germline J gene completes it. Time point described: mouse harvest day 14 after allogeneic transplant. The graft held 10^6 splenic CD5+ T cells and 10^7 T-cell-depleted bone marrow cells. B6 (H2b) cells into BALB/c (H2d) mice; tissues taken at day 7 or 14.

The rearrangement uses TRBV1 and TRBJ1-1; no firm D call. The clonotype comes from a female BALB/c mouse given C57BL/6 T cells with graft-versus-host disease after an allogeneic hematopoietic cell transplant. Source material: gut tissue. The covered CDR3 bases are TGCACCTGCAGTGCAGATCTGGCAAACACAGAAGTCTTC. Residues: CTCSADLANTEVF. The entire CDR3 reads CTCSADLANTEVFF.